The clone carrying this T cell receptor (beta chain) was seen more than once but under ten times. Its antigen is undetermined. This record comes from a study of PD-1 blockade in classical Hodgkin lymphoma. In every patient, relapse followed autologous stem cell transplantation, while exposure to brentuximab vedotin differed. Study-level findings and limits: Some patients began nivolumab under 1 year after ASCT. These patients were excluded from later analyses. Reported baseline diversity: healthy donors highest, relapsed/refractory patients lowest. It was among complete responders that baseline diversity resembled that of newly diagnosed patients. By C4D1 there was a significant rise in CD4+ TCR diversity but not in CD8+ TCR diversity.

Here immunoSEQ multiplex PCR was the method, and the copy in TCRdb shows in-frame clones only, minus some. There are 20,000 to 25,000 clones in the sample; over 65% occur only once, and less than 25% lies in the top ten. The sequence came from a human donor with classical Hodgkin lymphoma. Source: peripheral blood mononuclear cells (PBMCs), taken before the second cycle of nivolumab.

The CDR3 region has the DNA TGCAGCGTTGAAGGGGATCGGGAGCAGTTCTTC. Translation: CSVEGDREQFF. J is TRBJ2-1 and V is TRBV29-1; no definite D call. The CDR3 consists of 11 residues. The germline V and J ends were trimmed by 1 base and 10 bases, with 8 bases remaining between them. Germline values: CDR1 SQVTM, CDR2 ANQGSEA.